This TCR beta chain stems from a study of cytomegalovirus exposure and HLA in healthy donors. The PCR employed 60 Vbeta primers together with 13 Jbeta primers. The data were produced by immunoSEQ multiplex PCR, yet TCRdb's version contains in-frame clones alone and is incomplete. Among approximately 170,000 clones listed, around three quarters were seen once. Germline V gives CDR1 SEHNR, CDR2 FQNEAQ (reference sequence). Trimming removed 3 bases from V and 3 bases from J; junction bases left unmatched: 8. The CDR3 totals 16 residues. This sequence originates from a man in his forties in good health and CMV-seronegative. The sample was PBMCs. The J gene is TRBJ1-2, the V gene TRBV7-9; 9 positions match TRBD1. In DNA form, the CDR3 reads TGTGCCAGCAGCTTGCTCCCGGGACAGGGCTACTATGGCTACACCTTC. This translates into CASSLLPGQGYYGYTF.